This T cell receptor beta chain was sequenced in a study of blood T cells in healthy people across ages. Overall study results and limits: Observed TCR beta diversity per million T cells went down as age went up. This fall followed a roughly linear course with age.

Notes on this clonotype: Its antigen remains unidentified.

CDR3 length: 13 amino acids. The germline CDR1 and CDR2 sequences are GTSNPN and SVGIG (reference sequence). The second PCR ran about 6 to 11 cycles with a sample-barcoded 5' primer and J-beta primers. TCRdb re-called the 5' RACE reads through MiXCR, storing one row per CDR3 protein. The table shows 800,000 to 950,000 distinct CDR3 sequences, with 48% occurring only once. Sequencing used blood. The sequence came from a man aged 25 to 40 in good health. This chain joins TRBV30 and TRBJ2-5; no clear D. The J call may be wrong; the DNA end is better matched by TRBJ2-7. This chain's CDR3 is CAWTTPRTYEQYF. The CDR3 DNA reads TGTGCCTGGACCACTCCGCGCACCTACGAGCAGTACTTC.